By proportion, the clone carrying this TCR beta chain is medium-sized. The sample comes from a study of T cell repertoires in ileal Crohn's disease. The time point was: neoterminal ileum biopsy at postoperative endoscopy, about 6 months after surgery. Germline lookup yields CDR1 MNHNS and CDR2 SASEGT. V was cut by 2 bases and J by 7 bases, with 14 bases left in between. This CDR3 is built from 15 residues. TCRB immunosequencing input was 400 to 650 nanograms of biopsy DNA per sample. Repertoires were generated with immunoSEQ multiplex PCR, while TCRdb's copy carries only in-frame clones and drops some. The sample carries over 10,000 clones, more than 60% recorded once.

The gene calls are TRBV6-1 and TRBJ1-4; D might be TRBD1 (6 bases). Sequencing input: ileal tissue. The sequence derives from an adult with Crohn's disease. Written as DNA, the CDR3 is TGTGCCAGCAGTGAAATGGCAGGGGTGGGTGAAAAACTGTTTTTT. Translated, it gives CASSEMAGVGEKLFF.